Listed here are 10 T cell receptor beta chains from one sample, sequenced in a study of beta chain features in type 1 diabetes. Study-level findings and limits: People with Type 1 diabetes carried modestly yet significantly shorter TCRB CDR3s in all four CD4+ subsets.

These TCRs' antigens remain unknown. Every bit of the isolated RNA underwent reverse transcription, so sequencing read expressed TCRB transcripts. This table comes from immunoSEQ multiplex PCR, and its TCRdb copy is limited to in-frame clones, with some not included. The sample contains some 190,000 clones, 7.5% to 8.5% of which appear only once. Sequencing used central memory CD4+ T cells from blood. The source of these receptors is a man between 18 and 29 years old with type 1 diabetes.

The table lists this clone with a few counts. The V gene is TRBV29-1, the J gene TRBJ2-5; D is perhaps TRBD2 (5 bases). The V end was cut by 8 bases, the J end by 2 bases, with 18 bases between. Germline V gene sequence: CDR1 SQVTM, CDR2 ANQGSEA. The CDR3 contains 14 residues. In DNA, the CDR3 is TGCAGCTCTCCCTTAGGAGGAAATCAAGAGACCCAGTACTTC. This translates into CSSPLGGNQETQYF.

This clone was seen a handful of times. V usage is TRBV6-6 and J usage is TRBJ1-2; tentative D call: TRBD1 (5 bases). CDR3 length: 13 residues. V lost 6 bases, J lost 2 bases, and 10 bases lay in between. Germline lookup yields CDR1 MNHNY and CDR2 SVGAGI (reference sequence). The CDR3 loop reads CASRLDRNYGYTF. The CDR3 nucleotides are TGTGCCAGCAGATTAGACAGAAACTATGGCTACACCTTC.

This clone was seen more than once but under ten times. As DNA, the CDR3 is TGTGCCATTCTCCGGGACAGGGCGAACACTGAAGCTTTCTTT. Protein sequence: CAILRDRANTEAFF. The chain has TRBV10-3 and TRBJ1-1, with TRBD1 matching over 9 bases. J was trimmed by 1 base and V by 9 bases; bases with no gene match: 6. The germline CDR1 and CDR2 sequences are ENHRY and SYGVKD. The CDR3 covers 14 residues.

The chain has TRBV28 and TRBJ1-3; 10 nucleotides agree with TRBD1. The CDR3 runs to 16 residues. Germline assignment: CDR1 MDHEN and CDR2 SYDVKM. With 6 bases clipped from V and 1 base from J, the junction kept 6 bases outside the gene matches. The CDR3 reads CASRKGQGLSGNTIYF. The CDR3 nucleotides are TGTGCCAGCAGGAAGGGACAGGGGCTGTCTGGAAACACCATATATTTT.

The table lists this clone with a few counts. The chain is built from TRBV5-4 and TRBJ1-2, with a tentative D call TRBD1 (6 bases). The CDR3 has 16 amino acids. Trimming pared 4 bases from V and 8 bases from J, leaving 24 bases between. The germline gives CDR1 SGHNT, CDR2 YYREEE (reference sequence). The CDR3 sequence is CASSPTGGGQGWGYTF. The CDR3 DNA is TGTGCCAGCAGCCCGACTGGCGGGGGGCAGGGATGGGGCTACACCTTC.

To note about this clone: The junction does not match germline at one end; this may be a read error. The V gene is TRBV6-1, the J gene TRBJ2-5; possible D gene TRBD1, 7 bases. This CDR3 has 16 residues. CDR1 is MNHNS, CDR2 SASEGT, per germline. CDR3 in amino acids: CAISDPTGRAGETQYF. CDR3 nucleotides: TGTGCCATCAGTGATCCGACAGGGCGAGCGGGAGAGACCCAGTACTTC.

The chain couples TRBV4-1 to TRBJ2-5; 7 nucleotides line up with TRBD2. V was clipped by 1 base and J by 5 bases; unmatched bases: 10. The CDR3 spans 16 residues. The germline gives CDR1 MGHRA, CDR2 YSYEKL. This chain's CDR3 is CASSQGGTTLGETQYF. DNA of the CDR3: TGCGCCAGCAGCCAAGGAGGGACTACCCTCGGGGAGACCCAGTACTTC.

This clone has more than one count but fewer than ten. The J gene is TRBJ2-1, the V gene TRBV15; TRBD2 matches 9 bases. This CDR3 is built from 17 residues. Germline CDR1 reads LNHNV; CDR2 reads YYDKDF (reference sequence). V dropped 0 bases and J dropped 4; count of bases not matched to a gene: 7. The CDR3 DNA reads TGTGCCACCAGCAGAGATCTAGGACTAGCGATGTACAATGAGCAGTTCTTC. Amino acid sequence: CATSRDLGLAMYNEQFF.

This clone was recorded a few times. The chain couples TRBV5-6 to TRBJ2-3; 9 nucleotides align to TRBD2. Losses at the gene ends were 0 bases for V and 5 bases for J; bases not matched to a gene: 4. Germline CDR1 is SGHDT and CDR2 is YYEEEE. CDR3 length: 15 residues. CDR3 residues: CASSLGASGIDTQYF. DNA for the CDR3: TGTGCCAGCAGCTTGGGGGCTAGCGGGATAGATACGCAGTATTTT.

This clone was detected a few times. V and J are TRBV7-7 and TRBJ2-5; D might be TRBD2 (5 bases). The CDR3 loop spans 13 amino acids. The V end lost 6 bases, the J end lost 4 bases, and 12 bases lay between the germline ends. CDR1 is SSHAT, CDR2 FNYEAQ, per germline (reference sequence). The CDR3 sequence is CASSSGLRETQYF. The CDR3 DNA is TGTGCCAGCAGTTCCGGACTGCGAGAGACCCAGTACTTC.